The TCR beta chain under discussion was sequenced for a study of identifying expanded T cells in peripheral blood. Repertoires were generated with immunoSEQ multiplex PCR, while TCRdb's copy carries only in-frame clones and drops some. The sample has over 100,000 clones; around 88% are singletons. Collection occurred without any documented infections or immune events in donors. Study outcomes and limitations: Differentially abundant clones: roughly 1.2 between replicates, 15 to 17 at two to three weeks, less than 20 at four.

This CDR3 is built from 14 residues. From germline, CDR1 is MNHEY and CDR2 SVGAGI. Trimming removed 10 bases at V and 9 bases at J, with 24 bases between. This clone has a handful of counts. Its cognate antigen is unknown. This clonotype was sampled from a person aged 18 to 70 in good health. Sample: blood. The chain recombines TRBV6-5 with TRBJ1-2; possible D gene TRBD1, 6 bases. CDR3 loop: CATLALQGRPRYTF. CDR3 nucleotide sequence: TGTGCCACCCTCGCATTGCAGGGGAGGCCTCGCTACACCTTC.